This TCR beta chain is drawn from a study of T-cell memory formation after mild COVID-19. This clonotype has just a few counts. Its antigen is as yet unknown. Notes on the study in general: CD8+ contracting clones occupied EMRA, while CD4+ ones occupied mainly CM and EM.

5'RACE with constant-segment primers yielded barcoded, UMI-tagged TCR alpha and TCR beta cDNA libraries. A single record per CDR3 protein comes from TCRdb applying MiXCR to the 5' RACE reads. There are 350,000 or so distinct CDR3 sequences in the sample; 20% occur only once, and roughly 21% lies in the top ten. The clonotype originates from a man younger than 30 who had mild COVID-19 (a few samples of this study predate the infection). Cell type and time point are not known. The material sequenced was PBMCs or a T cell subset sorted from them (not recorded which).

In DNA form, the CDR3 reads TGTGCCAGCAGCCCGAAGGGACAGGGAGTCTATGAGCAGTTCTTC. This sequence encodes CASSPKGQGVYEQFF. The V and J genes are TRBV13 and TRBJ2-1; 9 bases are shared with TRBD1. Germline assignment: CDR1 PRHDT and CDR2 FYEKMQ (reference sequence). The CDR3 totals 15 residues. V was clipped by 5 bases and J by 8 bases; unmatched bases: 10.